The 23 T cell receptor beta chains below come from one sample, sequenced in a study of blood T cell repertoires in COVID-19. The assay was immunoSEQ multiplex PCR, and TCRdb's table has in-frame clones only and misses some. The top ten hold approximately 11% of the sample, which has fewer than 150,000 clones, about 72% seen once. Material: peripheral blood. The receptors originated from a man in his 60s who had recovered from COVID-19.

The gene calls are TRBV27 and TRBJ2-7; 7 bases fit TRBD2. CDR3 size: 13 residues. With V trimmed by 2 bases and J by 7 bases, 5 bases remained unmatched. Germline V gives CDR1 MNHEY, CDR2 SMNVEV (reference sequence). The DNA of the CDR3 is TGTGCCAGCAGTTTACAGGGAGGGAGAGAGCAGTACTTC. Amino acids: CASSLQGGREQYF.

Judged by abundance, this clone is medium-sized (0.01 to 0.1%). The CDR3 sequence: CASSQDLNRAYNEQFF. The CDR3 coding sequence is TGCGCCAGCAGCCAAGATCTGAACAGGGCCTACAATGAGCAGTTCTTC. The chain carries TRBV4-3 and TRBJ2-1, with TRBD1 as a possible D gene (6 bases). Germline CDR1 and CDR2: LGHNA and YSLEER. The CDR3 runs 16 residues. Trimming took 0 bases from V and 2 from J, leaving 11 bases between them.

V gene TRBV5-8 combines with J gene TRBJ2-7; D unclear. V dropped 1 base and J dropped 7 bases, with 12 bases sitting between them. The CDR3 consists of 13 residues. Germline V lookup: CDR1 SGHTS, CDR2 YDEGEE. CDR3 in amino acids: CASSLSGLQEQYF. The CDR3 region has the DNA TGTGCCAGCAGCTTGAGTGGGCTCCAAGAGCAGTACTTC.

The genes are TRBV3-1 (or the pseudogene TRBV3-2) and TRBJ1-3, with 7 bases that match TRBD1. CDR1 and CDR2 from the germline V gene are LGHDT and YNNKEL (reference sequence). The V and J ends lost 1 base and 0 bases, in that order; junction bases with no gene match: 3. CDR3 length: 16 residues. The CDR3 sequence: CASSQVWDSSGNTIYF. DNA of the CDR3: TGTGCCAGCAGCCAAGTTTGGGACAGCTCTGGAAACACCATATATTTT.

This chain joins TRBV7-2 and TRBJ2-6; D is possibly TRBD1 (5 bases). The CDR3 covers 15 residues. CDR1 is SGHTA and CDR2 is FQGNSA in the germline V gene. V was cut by 5 bases and J by 0 bases, with 8 bases left in between. The CDR3 DNA is TGTGCCAGCAGCCTGGACATCTCTGGGGCCAACGTCCTGACTTTC. It specifies CASSLDISGANVLTF.

This clone was seen a single time. The V gene is TRBV5-1, the J gene TRBJ1-5, with unresolved D. The CDR3 length is 16 residues. Germline V gene data show CDR1 as SGHRS and CDR2 as YFSETQ. V lost 0 bases and J 3 bases, leaving 13 bases between the germline ends. The CDR3 DNA follows: TGCGCCAGCAGCTTGGAGGGTAGAGGGAACAATCAGCCCCAGCATTTT. Its protein is CASSLEGRGNNQPQHF.

This clone was seen a single time. This chain connects TRBV6-2 or TRBV6-3 to TRBJ2-5, with a weak D call TRBD2 (5 bases). The CDR3 covers 14 residues. The germline V gene has CDR1 MNHEY and CDR2 SVGEGT. V shed 6 bases and J shed 10 bases, with 21 bases lying between them. The DNA for the CDR3 is TGTGCCAGCAGCCCACCGGGCACCGTGGGGAGCCAGTACTTC. It specifies CASSPPGTVGSQYF.

V and J are TRBV24-1 and TRBJ2-2, with 7 bases fitting TRBD1. The ends lost 12 bases at V and 7 bases at J; junction bases unmatched: 7. In germline, CDR1 is KGHDR, CDR2 SFDVKD. This CDR3 has 12 amino acids. The CDR3, as DNA: TGTGCCGTAAGACAGGGTCACGGGGAGCTGTTTTTT. This gives the protein CAVRQGHGELFF.

In the case of this clone: Other nucleotide sequences in the sample specify the same CDR3. The chain employs TRBV3-1 (or the pseudogene TRBV3-2) and TRBJ1-5; D remains unclear. The CDR3 extends over 13 amino acids. CDR1 and CDR2 (germline): LGHDT, YNNKEL (reference sequence). Trimming cost V 1 base and J 4 bases, with 5 bases left between them. The CDR3 nucleotides read TGTGCCAGCAGCCAAGGGCAGAATCAGCCCCAGCATTTT. Translated: CASSQGQNQPQHF.

The chain combines TRBV4-3 with TRBJ2-1, with 12 positions matching TRBD2. CDR1 and CDR2 from the germline V gene are LGHNA and YSLEER. V trimming: 0 bases; J trimming: 14 bases; junction bases outside the gene matches: 14. The CDR3 has 17 residues. The CDR3 sequence is CASSQDFGGLAGGQEFF. DNA for the CDR3: TGCGCCAGCAGCCAAGATTTTGGGGGACTAGCGGGCGGGCAGGAGTTCTTC.

This clone was observed at least ten times. The genes are TRBV30 and TRBJ2-2, with D tentatively TRBD2 (6 bases). The germline V gene encodes CDR1 GTSNPN and CDR2 SVGIG (reference sequence). V gave up 2 bases and J gave up 2 bases, with 12 bases separating them. This CDR3 is 15 amino acids long. This chain's CDR3 is CAWSRRGPNTGELFF. CDR3 nucleotide sequence: TGTGCCTGGAGTCGGAGGGGACCTAACACCGGGGAGCTGTTTTTT.

A single count supports this clone. One end of the junction is discordant with germline, which a read error may explain. This chain links TRBV28 with TRBJ2-7, with 10 bases matching TRBD1. This CDR3 has 16 amino acids. The germline CDR1 and CDR2 sequences are MDHEN and SYDVKM. The DNA of the CDR3 is TGTGCCAGCAGTTCAATCGGGACAGGGGCCTCCGACGAGCAGTACTTC. Amino acid sequence: CASSSIGTGASDEQYF.

This clone came up many times. This sequence joins TRBV28 and TRBJ1-5; D not certain. Germline lookup yields CDR1 MDHEN and CDR2 SYDVKM. The CDR3 has 12 residues. Deletions cut 6 bases from V and 9 bases from J, with 12 bases between. DNA of the CDR3: TGTGCCAGCAGCCCGCCCAGAGGGCCCCAGCATTTT. It codes for CASSPPRGPQHF.

This chain uses TRBV24-1 with TRBJ1-5; the D gene is possibly TRBD1 (6 bases). CDR3 size: 16 residues. CDR1 is KGHDR, CDR2 SFDVKD, per germline. Deletions cut 3 bases from V and 6 bases from J, with 17 bases between. CDR3 protein: CATSDVNRVGPQPQHF. CDR3 sequence (DNA): TGTGCCACCAGTGATGTAAACAGGGTAGGCCCTCAGCCCCAGCATTTT.

V usage is TRBV7-9 and J usage is TRBJ2-3; D remains unclear. CDR1 and CDR2 from the germline V gene are SEHNR and FQNEAQ (reference sequence). This CDR3 contains 15 residues. V was shortened by 1 base and J by 4 bases, with 12 bases between the two germline ends. The CDR3 reads CASSLVRLGPDTQYF. The CDR3 nucleotides read TGTGCCAGCAGCTTAGTACGACTGGGTCCAGATACGCAGTATTTT.

This clone was counted only a few times. Compared with germline, one end of the junction differs, possibly owing to a read error. V and J are TRBV3-1 (or the pseudogene TRBV3-2) and TRBJ2-7, with D possibly TRBD1 on 5 matching bases. CDR3 size: 15 residues. CDR1 and CDR2 from the germline V gene are LGHDT and YNNKEL (reference sequence). In DNA, the CDR3 is TGTGCCAGCAGCCCCCTAGGGGCCCCCTCCCACGAGCAGTACTTC. This gives the protein CASSPLGAPSHEQYF.

The chain links TRBV15 to TRBJ2-5; 12 positions match TRBD2. The V segment lost 5 bases and the J segment 2 bases; nucleotides outside the gene matches: 9. Germline CDR1 LNHNV, CDR2 YYDKDF (reference sequence). The CDR3 loop spans 17 amino acids. DNA of the CDR3: TGTGCCACCAGCGGGCGCGGACTAGCGGGACAACAAGAGACCCAGTACTTC. Protein product: CATSGRGLAGQQETQYF.

The rearrangement joins TRBV28 to TRBJ2-7; 8 nucleotides match TRBD1. The trim removed 2 bases at V and 5 bases at J, leaving 14 bases unmatched. The CDR3 contains 17 residues. Germline V gene data show CDR1 as MDHEN and CDR2 as SYDVKM. The chain's CDR3 is CASSLLSAGGASNEQYF. The CDR3 bases are TGTGCCAGCAGTTTACTTTCCGCAGGGGGCGCAAGTAACGAGCAGTACTTC.

The V gene is TRBV4-2, the J gene TRBJ1-4; 7 nucleotides line up with TRBD1. The CDR3 is made up of 14 amino acids. Germline V lookup: CDR1 LGHNA, CDR2 YNFKEQ. V dropped 4 bases and J dropped 7; count of bases not matched to a gene: 6. The CDR3 sequence is CASSPRQGTEKLFF. DNA of the CDR3: TGTGCCAGCAGCCCCCGACAGGGAACTGAAAAACTGTTTTTT.

The chain carries TRBV11-3 and TRBJ2-5; 11 nucleotides align to TRBD2. There are 16 residues in the CDR3. The junction had 4 bases not matched to a gene; V was cut back by 3 bases and J by 1 base. Germline CDR1 and CDR2: SGHNT and YENEEA. The CDR3, as DNA: TGTGCCAGCAGCTTTACGGGGACTAGCGGCCAAGAGACCCAGTACTTC. Encoded protein: CASSFTGTSGQETQYF.

This chain links TRBV6-4 with TRBJ2-1; D may be TRBD2 (5 bases). Trimming shortened V by 0 bases and J by 7 bases, and 16 bases separated the two germline ends. Germline CDR1 and CDR2: MRHNA and SNTAGT. This CDR3 has 16 amino acids. As DNA, the CDR3 is TGTGCCAGCAGTGACTCAGAAGGAGGAGATTCTAATGAGCAGTTCTTC. Protein product: CASSDSEGGDSNEQFF.

The chain joins TRBV25-1 to TRBJ2-7, with D unresolved. This CDR3 comprises 13 residues. V dropped 1 base and J dropped 2 bases, with 6 bases sitting between them. The V gene's germline CDR1 is MGHDK and CDR2 SYGVNS. CDR3 region: CASSESEPYEQYF. The CDR3 nucleotides are TGTGCCAGCAGTGAATCGGAGCCCTACGAGCAGTACTTC.

V and J are TRBV19 and TRBJ2-1, with 8 bases fitting TRBD1. The V gene end was trimmed by 5 bases and the J gene end by 4 bases; junction bases not matched to a gene: 7. CDR1 and CDR2 (germline): LNHDA, SQIVND (reference sequence). The CDR3 is made up of 15 amino acids. CDR3 amino acids: CASSPPGDRYNEQFF. The CDR3 nucleotides read TGTGCCAGTAGTCCTCCGGGGGACAGGTACAATGAGCAGTTCTTC.